This T cell receptor beta chain is drawn from a study of T cell responses to AZD1222 COVID-19 vaccine. In the case of this clone: Its antigen is unidentified.

Regarding the study as a whole: Repertoire samples came only from after the peak T cell response. Females made up more of the donors, who were largely white British, and clonal diversity may have come out too low. Recipients of two AZD1222 doses showed rising Spike-specific TCR breadth and depth.

The protocol was immunoSEQ multiplex PCR, while the TCRdb copy is restricted to in-frame clones and leaves out a portion. Of about 85,000 clones listed, about 92% are singletons. CDR3 length: 17 amino acids. The germline V gene encodes CDR1 MGHDK and CDR2 SYGVNS. Trimming at V came to 2 bases and at J to 3 bases, leaving 13 bases not matched to a gene. This specimen consisted of peripheral blood, obtained on day 0 of AZD1222 vaccination. This TCR was sampled from an adult in good health. The chain recombines TRBV25-1 with TRBJ2-7, with TRBD1 matching 7 bases. As DNA, the CDR3 is TGTGCCAGCAGTGAAGCATCCCGTCCGGGACAGCACTACGAGCAGTACTTC. This encodes CASSEASRPGQHYEQYF.